The rows below give T cell receptor beta chains drawn from one sample of a study of early T cells in non-severe SARS-CoV-2 infection. From the 5' RACE reads, TCRdb called clonotypes with MiXCR, one entry per CDR3 protein. The profile covers around 84,000 distinct CDR3 sequences, with around an eighth appearing a single time and roughly 6.4% taken by the ten largest. Sequenced material: whole blood. The receptor set was obtained from an adult who was a healthcare worker with PCR-confirmed SARS-CoV-2 infection or an uninfected control (not recorded which). Both conserved end residues are part of each CDR3. A D gene is named only where the DNA matches it firmly. Where a row states a size, it is once, few, many or the class of an expanded clone; other rows omit it.

>few|TRBV20-1|.|TRBJ2-7
TGCAGTGCTAGGCAACCGAGTGCCTACGAGCAGTACTTC
CSARQPSAYEQYF
>.|TRBV4-1|.|TRBJ2-3
TGCGCCAGCAGCCAAGAGGCATCAGGGGTAGATACGCAGTATTTT
CASSQEASGVDTQYF
>many|TRBV4-1|.|TRBJ2-1
TGCGCCAGCAGCGCCCGCGGCAATGAGCAGTTCTTC
CASSARGNEQFF
>few|TRBV6-5|.|TRBJ1-6
TGTGCCAGCAGTTACTCTTCCGGGCGTTCACCCCTCCACTTT
CASSYSSGRSPLHF
>.|TRBV20-1|.|TRBJ1-6
TGCAGTGCTAGGAGGTCCAGGGCGCAAGAGAATTCACCCCTCCACTTT
CSARRSRAQENSPLHF
>few|TRBV7-7|.|TRBJ2-7
TGTGCCAGCAGTTTACAGGCCGACTCCTACGAGCAGTACTTC
CASSLQADSYEQYF
>few|TRBV11-3|TRBD2|TRBJ2-1
TGTGCCAGCAGCCGAAAGCGGGATCTTGATGAGCAGTTCTTC
CASSRKRDLDEQFF
>few|TRBV2|.|TRBJ1-5
TGTGCCAGCAGTGGCTACAGCCGCCAGCCCCAGCATTTT
CASSGYSRQPQHF
>few|TRBV25-1|TRBD1|TRBJ1-2
TGTGCCAGCAGACCTCAGGGGGTTGTCAACTATGGCTACACCTTC
CASRPQGVVNYGYTF
>many|TRBV7-9|.|TRBJ2-1
TGTGCCAGCAGCCCCTCTGAACTAGGCTACAATGAGCAGTTCTTC
CASSPSELGYNEQFF
>.|TRBV29-1|TRBD1|TRBJ1-1
TGCAGCGTTGCTACCGGGACAGGGGGCTCTGAAGCTTTCTTT
CSVATGTGGSEAFF
>.|TRBV29-1|TRBD1|TRBJ2-3
TGCAGCGCACCAAGGGGGCTAGTTGGAGATACGCAGTATTTT
CSAPRGLVGDTQYF
>.|TRBV3-1|.|TRBJ2-2
TGTGCCAGCAGCCAAGGTGCAGGGGTAACCGGGGAGCTGTTTTTT
CASSQGAGVTGELFF
>few|TRBV29-1|.|TRBJ1-1
TGCAGCGTTGAAGCAGGGATGAACACTGAAGCTTTCTTT
CSVEAGMNTEAFF
>many|TRBV3-1|.|TRBJ2-3
TGTGCCAGCAGCCCCGATCCCTACACAGATACGCAGTATTTT
CASSPDPYTDTQYF
>many|TRBV28|TRBD1|TRBJ2-2
TGTGCCAGCAAATCGCAGGGACAGGGGGCAACCGGGGAGCTGTTTTTT
CASKSQGQGATGELFF
>few|TRBV9|TRBD2|TRBJ2-7
TGTGCTCCGGGGGCCGGGGCTAGCGGGTGCGACGAGCAGTACTTC
CAPGAGASGCDEQYF
>many|TRBV11-2|.|TRBJ2-1
TGTGCCAGCAGTCCTACCCGCGATGAGCAGTTCTTC
CASSPTRDEQFF
>.|TRBV28|.|TRBJ2-2
TGTGCCAGCAGTCAACAGGGCCCCGGGGAGCTGCTTTTT
CASSQQGPGELLF
>many|TRBV18|.|TRBJ1-1
TGTGCCAGCTCCCAAAGGGAGGCTGAAGCTTTCTTT
CASSQREAEAFF
>few|TRBV19|.|TRBJ1-2
TGTGCCAGTAGTCCCAGCGTTCGGTATGGCTACACCTTC
CASSPSVRYGYTF
>few|TRBV5-1|.|TRBJ2-1
TGCGCCAGCAGCTTGGTACCGGGAGATGAGCAGTTCTTC
CASSLVPGDEQFF
>.|TRBV20-1|.|TRBJ2-1
TGCAGTGCTCCCACAGGGAATGAGCAGTTCTTC
CSAPTGNEQFF
>.|TRBV11-3|TRBD2|TRBJ2-3
TGTGCCAGCAGCCACGGCGCAGGGACTAGCGGGAACCCTAGCACAGATACGCAGTATTTT
CASSHGAGTSGNPSTDTQYF
>.|TRBV5-1|.|TRBJ2-7
TGCGCCAGCAGCTTGAACTACGAGCAGTACTTC
CASSLNYEQYF
>few|TRBV6-6|.|TRBJ1-2
TGTGCCAGCAGTCGAGATAACAGGCCGAACTATGGCTACACCTTC
CASSRDNRPNYGYTF
>.|TRBV20-1|TRBD1|TRBJ2-4
TGCAGTGCCCACAGGGGAAACGGGGCCAAAAACATTCAGTACTTC
CSAHRGNGAKNIQYF
>few|TRBV7-9|.|TRBJ2-2
TGTGCCAGCAGCTTAGCCGACACCGGGGAGCTGTTTTTT
CASSLADTGELFF
>many|TRBV29-1|.|TRBJ2-5
TGCAGCGTTGAGGCACAGGTTCAAGAGACCCAGTACTTC
CSVEAQVQETQYF
>.|TRBV7-6|.|TRBJ1-6
TGTGCCAGCAGCCCCCAACTAAACAGCAATTCACCCCTCCACTTT
CASSPQLNSNSPLHF
>.|TRBV29-1|.|TRBJ2-6
TGCAGCGCCCATGATTCAGGGGACTCTGGGGCCAACGCCCTGACTTTC
CSAHDSGDSGANALTF
>few|TRBV5-1|TRBD2|TRBJ2-7
TGCGCCAGCACAGCGGGGACTAGCAAGCAGGTGCAGTACTTC
CASTAGTSKQVQYF
>.|TRBV7-9|.|TRBJ2-7
TGTGCCAGCAGCTCGATGACAGGTGTTGGCTACGAGCAGTACTTC
CASSSMTGVGYEQYF
>many|TRBV27|.|TRBJ2-6
TGTGCCAGCAGTGCCTCGGCCAACGTCCTGACTTTC
CASSASANVLTF
>few|TRBV29-1|.|TRBJ1-3
TGCAGCGTTGCACTCAGACCAGGAAACACCATATATTTT
CSVALRPGNTIYF
>few|TRBV3-1|.|TRBJ1-6
TGTGCCAGCAGCCAAGATCTCGGGGGGAATTCACCCCTCCACTTT
CASSQDLGGNSPLHF
>many|TRBV7-2|TRBD2|TRBJ2-7
TGTGCCAGCAGCTTCGCGTACGGGACTAGCAGTCGCTCCTACGAGCAGTACTTC
CASSFAYGTSSRSYEQYF
>.|TRBV4-2|TRBD2|TRBJ2-3
TGTGCCAGCAGCCAAGGGGGAGGCCCCGGGACTAGGGTGACAGATACGCAGTATTTT
CASSQGGGPGTRVTDTQYF
>.|TRBV7-9|.|TRBJ1-2
TGTGCCAGCAGCCGAAACTATGGCTACACCTTC
CASSRNYGYTF
>few|TRBV6-6|.|TRBJ2-7
TGTGCCAGCAGCGACCAGGGGCTTCCCTACGAGCAGTACTTC
CASSDQGLPYEQYF
>.|TRBV2|.|TRBJ2-2
TGTGCCAGCAGTGAAACGGGACTTGCGAACACCGGGGAGCTGTTTTTT
CASSETGLANTGELFF
>.|TRBV7-6|TRBD1|TRBJ2-5
TGTGCCAGCAGCTTAGCGGGGACAGGGACGGAGACCCAGTACTTC
CASSLAGTGTETQYF
>few|TRBV11-2|.|TRBJ2-3
TGTGCCAGCAGCTTAGCTCGCGGTAGCACAGATACGCAGTATTTT
CASSLARGSTDTQYF
>.|TRBV28|TRBD1|TRBJ1-4
TGTGCCAGCAGGCCGGACAGGTTGGGCGAAAAACTGTTTTTT
CASRPDRLGEKLFF
>few|TRBV9|TRBD1|TRBJ2-1
TGTGCCAGCAGCGCACCAGGGGGCGCGGGGAATGAGCAGTTCTTC
CASSAPGGAGNEQFF
>few|TRBV12-3/TRBV12-4|TRBD2|TRBJ2-7
TGTGCCAGCAGTTTAACCGTAACGATCCGGGGGGACTACGAGCAGTACTTC
CASSLTVTIRGDYEQYF
>.|TRBV27|.|TRBJ1-1
TGTGCCAGCAGTTTAGGTTCGGTGAACACTGAAGCTTTCTTT
CASSLGSVNTEAFF
>few|TRBV12-3/TRBV12-4|TRBD1|TRBJ2-1
TGTGCCAGCAGCCCTTCAACCGGGACAGGTTCCTACAATGAGCAGTTCTTC
CASSPSTGTGSYNEQFF
>few|TRBV5-4|.|TRBJ1-3
TGTGCCAGCAGCCCTGCAGGCTCTGGAAACACCATATATTTT
CASSPAGSGNTIYF
>few|TRBV11-2|.|TRBJ2-7
TGTGCCAGCACCCAAACGGACACGAGCTCCTACGAGCAGTACTTC
CASTQTDTSSYEQYF
>many|TRBV27|.|TRBJ2-5
TGTGCCAGCAGTTCATTCGGGGCCCTAAAAGAGACCCAGTACTTC
CASSSFGALKETQYF
>few|TRBV27|TRBD1|TRBJ2-7
TGTGCCAGCAGTTTCCTAAAGGGACAGGGTGGCCACGAGCAGTACTTC
CASSFLKGQGGHEQYF
>.|TRBV6-6|.|TRBJ2-5
TGTGCCAGCAGTTACCACCAAGAGACCCAGTACTTC
CASSYHQETQYF
>few|TRBV6-1|TRBD2|TRBJ2-3
TGTGCCAGCAGTGTGGGAGGCGGGAGGGGAGATACGCAGTATTTT
CASSVGGGRGDTQYF
>.|TRBV2|TRBD2|TRBJ2-1
TGTGCCAGTACTAGCGCCGCTGGCAATGAGCAGTTCTTC
CASTSAAGNEQFF